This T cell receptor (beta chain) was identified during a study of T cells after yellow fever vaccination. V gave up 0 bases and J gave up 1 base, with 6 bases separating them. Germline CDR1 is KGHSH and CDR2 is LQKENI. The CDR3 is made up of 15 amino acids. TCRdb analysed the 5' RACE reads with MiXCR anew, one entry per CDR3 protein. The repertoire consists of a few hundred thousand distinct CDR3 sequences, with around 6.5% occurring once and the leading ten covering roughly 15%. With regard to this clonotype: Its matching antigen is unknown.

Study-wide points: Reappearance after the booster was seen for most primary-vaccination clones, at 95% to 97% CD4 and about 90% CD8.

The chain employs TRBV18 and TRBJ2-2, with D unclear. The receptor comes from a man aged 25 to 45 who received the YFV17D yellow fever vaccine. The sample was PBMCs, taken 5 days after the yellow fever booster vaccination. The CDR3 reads CASSPPNGNTGELFF. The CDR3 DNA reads TGTGCCAGCTCACCACCGAACGGGAACACCGGGGAGCTGTTTTTT.